Many counts were recorded for the clone carrying this T cell receptor (beta chain). The data belong to a study of T cells in Graves' hyperthyroidism and ophthalmopathy. The CDR3 is 14 amino acids. Looked up from germline, CDR1 is LNHDA and CDR2 is SQIVND (reference sequence). V lost 7 bases and J lost 9; bases outside the gene matches: 7. The CDR3 regions of TCR beta were amplified from RNA transcripts. The HTBI set primed first-round TCR CDR3 RT-PCR. TCRdb reprocessed the multiplex PCR reads with MiXCR, giving one entry per CDR3 protein. The sample records 500,000 to 650,000 distinct CDR3 sequences, roughly 21% being singletons.

The TCR comes from a man between 40 and 49 years old with Graves' ophthalmopathy. The sequenced sample consisted of blood. This rearrangement joins TRBV19 to TRBJ2-2; 11 bases line up with TRBD1. The CDR3 DNA reads TGTGCCAGTAAAGGACAGGGGGCTATCCGGGAGCTGTTTTTT. This encodes CASKGQGAIRELFF. Together with reference TRBV19 and TRBJ2-2, the CDR3 gives the full variable domain: DGGITQSPKYLFRKEGQNVTLSCEQNLNHDAMYWYRQDPGQGLRLIYYSQIVNDFQKGDIAEGYSVSREKKESFPLTVTSAQKNPTAFYLCASKGQGAIRELFFGEGSRLTVL.